Shown below are 17 T cell receptor beta chains from a single sample sequenced in a study of blood T cell repertoires in COVID-19. The assay was immunoSEQ multiplex PCR, and TCRdb's table has in-frame clones only and misses some. This sample has some 140,000 clones, with 60% to 80% found just once. Sequencing used peripheral blood. These receptors were taken from a man aged 55-75 years who had recovered from COVID-19.

This chain connects TRBV27 to TRBJ2-2; D possibly corresponds to TRBD2 (6 bases). Germline-derived CDR1 and CDR2 are MNHEY and SMNVEV (reference sequence). Trimming pared 3 bases from V and 1 base from J, leaving 9 bases between. This CDR3 is 15 amino acids long. The CDR3 DNA reads as TGTGCCAGCAGTTTTGACGGGAGGAACACCGGGGAGCTGTTTTTT. Translating gives CASSFDGRNTGELFF.

The chain combines TRBV7-9 with TRBJ2-2; no reliable D call. Germline values: CDR1 SEHNR, CDR2 FQNEAQ (reference sequence). Deletions cut 5 bases from V and 2 bases from J, with 12 bases between. The CDR3 contains 15 residues. CDR3 nucleotide sequence: TGTGCCAGCAGCCCGAACACTATAAACACCGGGGAGCTGTTTTTT. This encodes CASSPNTINTGELFF.

This clone was observed a handful of times. The rearrangement uses TRBV6-6 and TRBJ1-5, with D unclear. In germline, CDR1 is MNHNY, CDR2 SVGAGI (reference sequence). The length of the CDR3 is 13 residues. The ends were cut back, 6 bases at V and 4 bases at J, with 10 bases in the middle. As DNA, the CDR3 is TGTGCCAGCAGCCCCGGGAGGAATCAGCCCCAGCATTTT. This codes for CASSPGRNQPQHF.

The chain is built from TRBV7-9 and TRBJ1-1; 8 bases fit TRBD1. Germline V gene lookup returns CDR1 SEHNR and CDR2 FQNEAQ (reference sequence). J was trimmed by 3 bases and V by 6 bases; bases with no gene match: 6. The CDR3 length is 14 residues. This chain's CDR3 is CASRWQGADTEAFF. Here the CDR3 DNA reads TGTGCCAGCAGATGGCAGGGGGCGGACACTGAAGCTTTCTTT.

J is TRBJ1-2 and V is TRBV13, with D uncertain. V was pared by 0 bases and J by 3 bases, with 8 bases between. The CDR3 contains 14 residues. Germline V gene lookup returns CDR1 PRHDT and CDR2 FYEKMQ (reference sequence). The CDR3 nucleotides are TGTGCCAGCAGCTTAGGCGGGAAGTACTATGGCTACACCTTC. Translated, it gives CASSLGGKYYGYTF.

The chain carries TRBV7-9 and TRBJ2-2; 10 positions match TRBD2. Germline loops: CDR1 SEHNR, CDR2 FQNEAQ (reference sequence). This CDR3 comprises 15 residues. V shed 7 bases, J shed 3 bases, and the junction held 5 bases outside the gene matches. The CDR3 region has the DNA TGTGCCAGCAAATCGAGCGGGAGGGACACCGGGGAGCTGTTTTTT. This encodes CASKSSGRDTGELFF.

The chain links TRBV28 to TRBJ1-2; 7 bases agree with TRBD1. This CDR3 is built from 13 residues. Germline values: CDR1 MDHEN, CDR2 SYDVKM. V shed 7 bases, J shed 4 bases, and the junction held 6 bases outside the gene matches. This chain's CDR3 is CASIKEGAYGYTF. CDR3 nucleotide sequence: TGTGCCAGCATCAAGGAGGGGGCCTATGGCTACACCTTC.

This chain's CDR3 is CASSILAGGSYEQYF. In nucleotides, the CDR3 is TGTGCCAGTAGTATTTTGGCGGGGGGCTCCTACGAGCAGTACTTC. The chain joins TRBV19 to TRBJ2-7; 8 bases align to TRBD2. The V gene end was trimmed by 3 bases and the J gene end by 0 bases; junction bases not matched to a gene: 4. Germline lookup yields CDR1 LNHDA and CDR2 SQIVND (reference sequence). The CDR3 spans 15 residues.

The rearrangement links TRBV19 to TRBJ2-1, with TRBD1 as a possible D gene (6 bases). CDR1 is LNHDA, CDR2 SQIVND, per germline (reference sequence). V was cut by 7 bases and J by 1 base, with 11 bases left in between. The CDR3 has 14 residues. CDR3 region: CASTSDSSYNEQFF. The CDR3, as DNA: TGTGCCAGTACCTCGGACAGTTCCTACAATGAGCAGTTCTTC.

This chain links TRBV6-5 with TRBJ1-6; TRBD1 agrees at 9 bases. The germline V gene encodes CDR1 MNHEY and CDR2 SVGAGI. J was trimmed by 10 bases and V by 6 bases; bases with no gene match: 7. The CDR3 loop spans 14 amino acids. CDR3: CASRQQGAVSPLHF. The CDR3 DNA reads TGTGCCAGCAGACAACAGGGGGCAGTATCACCCCTCCACTTT.

The chain joins TRBV28 to TRBJ1-5; 9 bases agree with TRBD1. Germline values: CDR1 MDHEN, CDR2 SYDVKM. The trim removed 5 bases at V and 6 bases at J, leaving 11 bases unmatched. The CDR3 consists of 16 residues. CDR3 nucleotides: TGTGCCAGCAGTGCGTACAGGGGGCAGGGGGGTCAGCCCCAGCATTTT. Amino acid sequence: CASSAYRGQGGQPQHF.

J is TRBJ2-5 and V is TRBV7-2; 12 positions match TRBD1. The CDR3 contains 14 residues. Germline CDR1 and CDR2: SGHTA and FQGNSA. Trimming took 5 bases from V and 7 from J; bases not matched to a gene: 5. Here the CDR3 reads CASSPGQGAVTQYF. The CDR3 nucleotides are TGTGCCAGCAGCCCGGGACAGGGGGCGGTGACCCAGTACTTC.

This chain connects TRBV27 to TRBJ1-1; 8 bases are shared with TRBD1. V shed 5 bases and J 3 bases; nucleotides not matched to a gene: 8. The CDR3 loop spans 15 amino acids. Germline-derived CDR1 and CDR2 are MNHEY and SMNVEV (reference sequence). CDR3 residues: CASSPLTGAYTEAFF. The CDR3 bases are TGTGCCAGCAGTCCTTTGACAGGGGCGTACACTGAAGCTTTCTTT.

For the CDR3, the DNA is TGCGCCAGCAGCCAACCCACTAGCGGGAGGGCCTCCCCTTACTTC. Its translation: CASSQPTSGRASPYF. This chain connects TRBV4-1 to TRBJ2-5, with 13 bases identical to TRBD2. The germline V gene encodes CDR1 MGHRA and CDR2 YSYEKL. There are 15 residues in the CDR3. V was pared by 2 bases and J by 14 bases, with 11 bases of the junction left unmatched.

V gene TRBV9 combines with J gene TRBJ2-1; TRBD2 agrees at 9 bases. CDR3 length equals 16 residues. V lost 0 bases and J lost 5; bases outside the gene matches: 6. From germline, CDR1 is SGDLS and CDR2 YYNGEE. The CDR3 loop reads CASSVDGAGGHNEQFF. The CDR3, as DNA: TGTGCCAGCAGCGTAGATGGGGCGGGGGGGCACAATGAGCAGTTCTTC.

The chain couples TRBV19 to TRBJ1-4; 7 bases match TRBD1. This CDR3 has 15 residues. J gave up 7 bases and V 5 bases, and 10 bases lay outside the gene matches. Germline V gene data show CDR1 as LNHDA and CDR2 as SQIVND (reference sequence). CDR3 in amino acids: CASSPRGGGVEKLFF. CDR3 bases: TGTGCCAGTAGTCCCCGTGGAGGGGGCGTTGAAAAACTGTTTTTT.

The chain couples TRBV6-2 or TRBV6-3 to TRBJ1-1; 7 nucleotides agree with TRBD1. The length of the CDR3 is 19 residues. Germline V gene data show CDR1 as MNHEY and CDR2 as SVGEGT. V dropped 0 bases and J dropped 5; count of bases not matched to a gene: 18. The DNA of the CDR3 is TGTGCCAGCAGTTACTCCAGGAGGACAGGCCTCGTCGGTCGTACTGAAGCTTTCTTT. Its translation is CASSYSRRTGLVGRTEAFF.